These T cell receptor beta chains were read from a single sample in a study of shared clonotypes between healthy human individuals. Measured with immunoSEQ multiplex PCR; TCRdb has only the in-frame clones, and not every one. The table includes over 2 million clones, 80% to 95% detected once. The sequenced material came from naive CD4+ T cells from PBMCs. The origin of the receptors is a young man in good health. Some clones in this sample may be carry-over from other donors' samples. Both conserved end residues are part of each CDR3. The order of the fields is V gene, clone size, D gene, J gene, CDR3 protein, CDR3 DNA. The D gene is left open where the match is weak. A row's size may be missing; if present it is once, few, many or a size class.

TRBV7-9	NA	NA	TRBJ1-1	CASSLAGRNTEAFF	TGTGCCAGCAGCTTAGCCGGGAGGAACACTGAAGCTTTCTTT
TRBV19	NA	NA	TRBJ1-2	CASSSWRSGYGYTF	TGTGCCAGTAGTAGTTGGAGGTCCGGCTATGGCTACACCTTC
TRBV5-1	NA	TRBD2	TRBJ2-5	CASSFGRQETQYF	TGCGCCAGCAGCTTCGGGAGGCAAGAGACCCAGTACTTC
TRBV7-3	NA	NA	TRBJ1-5	CASSGGRGQPQHF	TGTGCCAGCAGCGGAGGGAGAGGACAGCCCCAGCATTTT
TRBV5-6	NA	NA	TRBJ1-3	CASSRDSLRGNTIYF	TGTGCCAGCAGCCGCGACAGCCTCCGTGGAAACACCATATATTTT
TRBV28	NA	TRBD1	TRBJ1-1	CASRTGTLRTTEAFF	TGTGCCAGCAGGACAGGGACCCTTCGAACAACTGAAGCTTTCTTT
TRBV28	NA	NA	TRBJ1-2	CASSTPGIANYGYTF	TGTGCCAGCAGTACCCCGGGCATAGCTAACTATGGCTACACCTTC
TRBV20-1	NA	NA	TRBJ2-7	CSAPAYEQYF	TGCAGTGCTCCTGCCTACGAGCAGTACTTC
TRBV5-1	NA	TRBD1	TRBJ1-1	CASTQTADRENTEAFF	TGCGCCAGCACCCAAACGGCGGACAGGGAAAACACTGAAGCTTTCTTT
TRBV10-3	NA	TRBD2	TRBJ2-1	CAIRGLAVRNGNEQFF	TGTGCCATCAGGGGACTAGCGGTTAGAAATGGGAATGAGCAGTTCTTC
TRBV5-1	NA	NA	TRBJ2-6	CASSLDTPGANVLTF	TGCGCCAGCAGCTTGGATACCCCTGGGGCCAACGTCCTGACTTTC
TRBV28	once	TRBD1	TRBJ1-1	CASSLFRQGAEAFF	TGTGCCAGCAGTTTATTTAGGCAGGGGGCTGAAGCTTTCTTT
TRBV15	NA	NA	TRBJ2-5	CATSRDRRETQYF	TGTGCCACCAGCAGAGATAGAAGGGAGACCCAGTACTTC
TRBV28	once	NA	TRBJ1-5	CASSLLGNQPQHF	TGTGCCAGCAGTTTATTGGGAAATCAGCCCCAGCATTTT
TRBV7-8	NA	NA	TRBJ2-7	CASSRREGPEQYF	TGTGCCAGCAGCAGGAGGGAAGGGCCCGAGCAGTACTTC
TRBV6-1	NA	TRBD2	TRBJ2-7	CASKPGGLHEQYF	TGTGCCAGCAAACCGGGAGGACTCCACGAGCAGTACTTC
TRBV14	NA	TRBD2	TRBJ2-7	CASSRGTSGAYEQYF	TGTGCCAGCAGCCGGGGGACTAGCGGGGCCTACGAGCAGTACTTC
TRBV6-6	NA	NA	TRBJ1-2	CASTWGARGNYGYTF	TGTGCCAGCACGTGGGGGGCGCGAGGGAACTATGGCTACACCTTC
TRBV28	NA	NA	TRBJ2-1	CASSTQGGWTLGNEQFF	TGTGCCAGCAGCACTCAGGGGGGTTGGACGTTAGGTAATGAGCAGTTCTTC
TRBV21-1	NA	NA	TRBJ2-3	CASSIRDSGDTQYF	TGTGCCAGCAGCATCCGGGACTCGGGGGATACGCAGTATTTT
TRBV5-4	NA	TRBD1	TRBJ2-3	CASSLVPGQGAGDTQYF	TGTGCCAGCAGCTTGGTCCCGGGACAGGGGGCCGGGGATACGCAGTATTTT
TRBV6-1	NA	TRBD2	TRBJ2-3	CASSERAGGRFTDTQYF	TGTGCCAGCAGTGAAAGGGCGGGAGGACGTTTTACAGATACGCAGTATTTT
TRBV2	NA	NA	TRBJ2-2	CASSAKNTGELFF	TGTGCCAGCAGTGCCAAGAACACCGGGGAGCTGTTTTTT
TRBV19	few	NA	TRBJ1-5	CASSPALGGTGGQPQHF	TGTGCCAGTAGTCCCGCATTGGGGGGTACTGGGGGTCAGCCCCAGCATTTT
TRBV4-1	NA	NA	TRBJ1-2	CASSQTGQAYGYTF	TGCGCCAGCAGCCAAACCGGGCAAGCGTATGGCTACACCTTC
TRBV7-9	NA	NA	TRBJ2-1	CASSSSHGEQFF	TGTGCCAGCAGCTCCTCACACGGTGAGCAGTTCTTC
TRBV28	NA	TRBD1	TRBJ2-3	CASSPGDREADTQYF	TGTGCCAGCAGTCCTGGGGACAGGGAAGCAGATACGCAGTATTTT